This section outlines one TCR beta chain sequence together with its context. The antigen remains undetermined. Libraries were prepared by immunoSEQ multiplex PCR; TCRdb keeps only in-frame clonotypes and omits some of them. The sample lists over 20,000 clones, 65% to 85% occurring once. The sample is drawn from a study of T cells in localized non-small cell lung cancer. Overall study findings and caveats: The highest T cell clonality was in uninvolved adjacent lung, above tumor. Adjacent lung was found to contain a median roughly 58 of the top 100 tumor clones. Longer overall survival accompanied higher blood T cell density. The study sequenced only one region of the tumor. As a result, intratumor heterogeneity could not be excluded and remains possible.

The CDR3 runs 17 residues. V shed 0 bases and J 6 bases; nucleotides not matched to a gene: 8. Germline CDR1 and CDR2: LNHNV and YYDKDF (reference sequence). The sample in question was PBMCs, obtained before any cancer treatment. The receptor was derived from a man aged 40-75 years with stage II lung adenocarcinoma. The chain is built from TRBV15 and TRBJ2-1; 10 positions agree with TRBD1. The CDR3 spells CATSREPFGQGGNEQFF. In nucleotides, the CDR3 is TGTGCCACCAGCAGAGAGCCCTTTGGACAGGGGGGCAATGAGCAGTTCTTC. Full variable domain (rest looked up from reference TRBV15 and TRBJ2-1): DAMVIQNPRYQVTQFGKPVTLSCSQTLNHNVMYWYQQKSSQAPKLLFHYYDKDFNNEADTPDNFQSRRPNTSFCFLDIRSPGLGDTAMYLCATSREPFGQGGNEQFFGPGTRLTVL.